The clone carrying this T cell receptor (beta chain) has a handful of counts. This sample was included in a study of blood T cell repertoires in COVID-19. The CDR3 spans 17 residues. J was trimmed by 4 bases and V by 0 bases; bases with no gene match: 9. The germline V gene has CDR1 SGHRS and CDR2 YFSETQ. How the authors handled the data: Researchers report that nucleated cell counts were estimated from reference gene primer amplification. Generated by immunoSEQ multiplex PCR, the TCRdb table keeps only in-frame clones and is missing some. V and J calls plus clone size are reproduced from that table; the DNA served to infer D and trimming. The table has about 78,000 clones, about 89% seen once.

The chain combines TRBV5-1 with TRBJ2-5, with TRBD2 matching over 10 bases. The clonotype originates from a man aged 50-60 years with active or convalescent COVID-19. Sequenced sample: peripheral blood. CDR3 region: CASSLVPLAGEAETQYF. Written as DNA, the CDR3 is TGCGCCAGCAGCTTGGTCCCCCTAGCGGGGGAGGCAGAGACCCAGTACTTC.